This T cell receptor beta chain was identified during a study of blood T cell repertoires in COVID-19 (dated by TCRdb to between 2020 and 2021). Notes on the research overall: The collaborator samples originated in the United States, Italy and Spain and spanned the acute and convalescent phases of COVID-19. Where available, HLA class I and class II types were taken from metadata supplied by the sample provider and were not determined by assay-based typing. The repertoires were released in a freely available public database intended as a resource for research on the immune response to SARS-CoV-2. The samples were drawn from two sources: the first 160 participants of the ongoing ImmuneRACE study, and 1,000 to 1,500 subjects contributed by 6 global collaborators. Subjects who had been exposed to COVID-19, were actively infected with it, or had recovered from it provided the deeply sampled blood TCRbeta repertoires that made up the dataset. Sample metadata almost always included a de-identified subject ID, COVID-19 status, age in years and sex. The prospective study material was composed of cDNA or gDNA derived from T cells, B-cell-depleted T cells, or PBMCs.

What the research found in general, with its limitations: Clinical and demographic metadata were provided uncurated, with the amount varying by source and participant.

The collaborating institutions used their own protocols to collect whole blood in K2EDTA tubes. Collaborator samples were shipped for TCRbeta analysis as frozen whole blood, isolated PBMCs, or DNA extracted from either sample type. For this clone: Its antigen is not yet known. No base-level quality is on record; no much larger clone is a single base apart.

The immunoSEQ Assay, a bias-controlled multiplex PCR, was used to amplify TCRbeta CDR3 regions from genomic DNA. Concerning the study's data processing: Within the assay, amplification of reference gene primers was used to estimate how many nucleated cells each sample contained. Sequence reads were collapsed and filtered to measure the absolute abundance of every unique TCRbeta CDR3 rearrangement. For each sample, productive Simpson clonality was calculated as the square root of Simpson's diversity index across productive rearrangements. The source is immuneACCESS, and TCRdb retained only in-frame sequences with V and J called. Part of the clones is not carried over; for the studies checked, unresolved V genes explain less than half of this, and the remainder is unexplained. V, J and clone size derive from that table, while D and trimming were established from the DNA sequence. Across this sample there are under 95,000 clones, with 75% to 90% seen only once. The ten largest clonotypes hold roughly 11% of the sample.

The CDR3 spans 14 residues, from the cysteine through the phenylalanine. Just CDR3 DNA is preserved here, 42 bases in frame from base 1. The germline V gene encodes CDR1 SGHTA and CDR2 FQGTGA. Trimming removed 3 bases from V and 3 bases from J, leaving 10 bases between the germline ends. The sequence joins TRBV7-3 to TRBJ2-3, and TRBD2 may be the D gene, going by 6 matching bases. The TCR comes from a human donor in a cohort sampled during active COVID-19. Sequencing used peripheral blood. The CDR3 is CASSFRLATDTQYF. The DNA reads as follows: TGTGCCAGCAGCTTTCGCCTAGCGACAGATACGCAGTATTTT. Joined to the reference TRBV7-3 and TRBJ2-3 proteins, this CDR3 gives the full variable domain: GAGVSQTPSNKVTEKGKYVELRCDPISGHTALYWYRQSLGQGPEFLIYFQGTGAADDSGLPNDRFFAVRPEGSVSTLKIQRTERGDSAVYLCASSFRLATDTQYFGPGTRLTVL.